Listed below are T cell receptor beta chains from one sample, sequenced in a study of graft-versus-host responses after intestinal transplantation. Profiling relied on immunoSEQ multiplex PCR, and the TCRdb table lists in-frame clones only, not all of them. This repertoire shows roughly 25,000 clones, approximately 93% found once; its top ten account for 0.45% to 0.6%. This specimen was PBMCs, taken 18 days after transplant. The receptor set was obtained from a human patient who received an intestinal transplant, so some T cells may come from the graft donor. Each CDR3 is given with its conserved first and last residue. Fields, in order: D gene, V gene, J gene, CDR3 protein. A D gene is named only where the DNA matches it firmly.

-	TRBV6-5	TRBJ1-1	CASSYRANTEAFF
-	TRBV10-1	TRBJ1-1	CASREPNTEAFF
-	TRBV15	TRBJ2-2	CATSSFGRGKANTGELFF
-	TRBV19	TRBJ2-2	CASSMLRGELFF
TRBD2	TRBV4-1	TRBJ2-3	CASGPYWASGGIVTDTQYF
TRBD2	TRBV7-9	TRBJ2-7	CASSPPGLVYEQYF
-	TRBV5-1	TRBJ1-1	CASSLAGPTEAFF
-	TRBV27	TRBJ2-1	CASSDVGEQFF
-	TRBV19	TRBJ1-2	CASKTGDGGYTF
-	TRBV7-2	TRBJ2-3	CASSPGLYKDTQYF
-	TRBV7-6	TRBJ2-2	CASSPLTATNTGELFF
-	TRBV6-1	TRBJ2-7	CASSEQGPSYEQYF
-	TRBV5-5	TRBJ1-4	CASSLGQTPNEKLFF
-	TRBV19	TRBJ1-6	CASSPRGGNSPLHF
-	TRBV6-5	TRBJ1-6	CASSYAGAYNSPLHF
TRBD1	TRBV6-1	TRBJ2-1	CASVPGQGAWGEQFF
-	TRBV14	TRBJ1-2	CASSQGDLYYGYTF
TRBD1	TRBV5-6	TRBJ1-5	CASSPGQAVNQPQHF
-	TRBV10-1	TRBJ1-5	CASSDRGGNQPQHF
-	TRBV19	TRBJ1-2	CASSAFGELYGYTF
TRBD1	TRBV2	TRBJ2-7	CARSPRDSSYEQYF
-	TRBV6-5	TRBJ1-1	CASSYSGGTEAFF
-	TRBV5-8	TRBJ2-2	CASSWGQNTGELFF
-	TRBV10-1	TRBJ2-3	CASSDGTSDTQYF
-	TRBV27	TRBJ1-5	CASSSGRPNSNQPQHF
-	TRBV4-1	TRBJ1-2	CASSQGEAVVGYTF
TRBD1	TRBV2	TRBJ2-7	CASSLGRDSALVLSYEQYF
TRBD2	TRBV27	TRBJ2-7	CASSLGLAADEQYF
-	TRBV5-4	TRBJ2-2	CASSTEMYTGELFF
-	TRBV4-1	TRBJ1-1	CASSQDPMNTEAFF
-	TRBV7-6	TRBJ1-6	CASSLGTADNSPLHF
-	TRBV7-9	TRBJ2-7	CASSLSGRRTGSSYEQYF
TRBD2	TRBV2	TRBJ2-1	CASSGRLASNEQFF
TRBD2	TRBV27	TRBJ2-7	CASSYQRGYSYEQYF
TRBD1	TRBV4-1	TRBJ1-1	CASSQGFGTGFMNTEAFF
-	TRBV23-1	TRBJ1-5	CASSRAGISNQPQHF
-	TRBV10-1	TRBJ2-2	CASSVSRETGELFF
-	TRBV2	TRBJ1-2	CASSEAQGWGNGYTF
-	TRBV19	TRBJ1-1	CASSDSLNTEAFF
-	TRBV18	TRBJ1-4	CASSPRRMMGEEKLFF
-	TRBV5-1	TRBJ1-6	CASSSTGSSPLHF
TRBD1	TRBV4-1	TRBJ2-1	CASSQVGQGSSYNEQFF
-	TRBV10-3	TRBJ2-7	CAIMGSSYEQYF
TRBD1	TRBV6-1	TRBJ1-1	CASSAADRGTEAFF
-	TRBV14	TRBJ1-2	CASSQDRTGYGYTF
-	TRBV30	TRBJ2-1	CAWSVGLSNEQFF
TRBD1	TRBV11-1	TRBJ1-2	CASSRGTGGNYGYTF
-	TRBV23-1	-	CASSQSRNYEQYF
-	TRBV13	TRBJ2-1	CASSSLRNEQFF
-	TRBV7-2	TRBJ2-1	CASSLGRRSEQFF
TRBD2	TRBV7-2	TRBJ2-5	CASSFTAGGFQETQYF
-	TRBV6-5	TRBJ2-1	CASSYSSRGHGEQFF
-	TRBV11-2	TRBJ2-7	CASSLRRLEQYF
-	TRBV18	TRBJ2-3	CASSPPSTDTQYF
TRBD2	TRBV30	TRBJ2-1	CAWSFRAGGSYNEQFF